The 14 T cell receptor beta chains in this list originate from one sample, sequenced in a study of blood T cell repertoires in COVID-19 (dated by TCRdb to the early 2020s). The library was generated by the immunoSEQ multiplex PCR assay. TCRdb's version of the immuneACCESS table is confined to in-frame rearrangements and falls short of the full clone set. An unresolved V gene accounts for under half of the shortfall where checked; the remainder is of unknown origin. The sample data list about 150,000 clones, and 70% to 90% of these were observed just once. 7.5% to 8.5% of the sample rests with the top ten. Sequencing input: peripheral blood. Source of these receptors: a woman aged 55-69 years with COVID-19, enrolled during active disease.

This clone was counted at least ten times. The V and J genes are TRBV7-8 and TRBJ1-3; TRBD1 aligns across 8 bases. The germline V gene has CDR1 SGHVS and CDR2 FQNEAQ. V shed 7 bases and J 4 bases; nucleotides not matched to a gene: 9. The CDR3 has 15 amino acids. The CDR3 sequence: CASIRTGSRGNTIYF. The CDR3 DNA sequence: TGTGCCAGCATCCGGACAGGGTCTAGGGGAAACACCATATATTTT.

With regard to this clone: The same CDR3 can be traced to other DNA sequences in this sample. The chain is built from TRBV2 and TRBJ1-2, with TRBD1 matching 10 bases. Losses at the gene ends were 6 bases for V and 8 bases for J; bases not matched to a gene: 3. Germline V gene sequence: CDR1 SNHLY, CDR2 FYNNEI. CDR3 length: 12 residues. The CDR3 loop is CASRTGGGGYTF. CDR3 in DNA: TGTGCCAGCAGGACAGGGGGCGGAGGCTACACCTTC. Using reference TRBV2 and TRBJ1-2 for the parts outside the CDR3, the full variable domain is EPEVTQTPSHQVTQMGQEVILRCVPISNHLYFYWYRQILGQKVEFLVSFYNNEISEKSEIFDDQFSVERPDGSNFTLKIRSTKLEDSAMYFCASRTGGGGYTFGSGTRLTVV.

The CDR3 region is CASSQDRGGYEKLFF. DNA for the CDR3: TGTGCCAGCAGCCAAGATCGGGGGGGATACGAAAAACTGTTTTTT. The chain carries TRBV4-2 and TRBJ1-4; D perhaps matches TRBD1 (5 bases). V was trimmed by 0 bases and J by 8 bases, leaving 13 bases between them. The CDR3 is made up of 15 amino acids. CDR1 is LGHNA and CDR2 is YNFKEQ in the germline V gene.

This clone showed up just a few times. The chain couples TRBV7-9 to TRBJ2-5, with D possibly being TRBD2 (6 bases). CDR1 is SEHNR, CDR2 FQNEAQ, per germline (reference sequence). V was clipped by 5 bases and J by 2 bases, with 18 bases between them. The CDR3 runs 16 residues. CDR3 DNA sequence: TGTGCCAGCAGCCGGGGACTCCCTGAGGGGCAAGAGACCCAGTACTTC. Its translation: CASSRGLPEGQETQYF.

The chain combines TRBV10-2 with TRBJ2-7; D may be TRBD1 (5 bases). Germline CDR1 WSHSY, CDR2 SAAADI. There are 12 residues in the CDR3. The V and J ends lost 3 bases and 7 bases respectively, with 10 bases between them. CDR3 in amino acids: CASSDRVREQYV. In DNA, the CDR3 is TGCGCCAGCAGTGACAGGGTCCGGGAGCAGTACGTC.

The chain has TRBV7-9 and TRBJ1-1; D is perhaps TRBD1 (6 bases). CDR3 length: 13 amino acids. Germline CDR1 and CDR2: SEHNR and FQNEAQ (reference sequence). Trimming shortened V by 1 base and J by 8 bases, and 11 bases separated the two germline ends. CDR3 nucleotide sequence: TGTGCCAGCAGCTTAGAACAGGGATCCGAAGCTTTCTTT. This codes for CASSLEQGSEAFF.

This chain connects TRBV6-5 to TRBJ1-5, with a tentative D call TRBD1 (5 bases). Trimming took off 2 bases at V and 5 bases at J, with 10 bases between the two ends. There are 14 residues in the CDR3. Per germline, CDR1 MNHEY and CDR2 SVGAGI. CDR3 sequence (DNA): TGTGCCAGCAGTTACCGGGGGGGAGATCAGCCCCAGCATTTT. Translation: CASSYRGGDQPQHF.

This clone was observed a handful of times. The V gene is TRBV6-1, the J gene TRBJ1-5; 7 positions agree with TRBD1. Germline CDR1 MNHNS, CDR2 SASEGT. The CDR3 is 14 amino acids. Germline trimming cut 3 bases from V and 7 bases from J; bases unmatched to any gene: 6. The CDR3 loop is CASSDNRGNQPQHF. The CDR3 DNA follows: TGTGCCAGCAGTGACAACAGGGGAAACCAGCCCCAGCATTTT.

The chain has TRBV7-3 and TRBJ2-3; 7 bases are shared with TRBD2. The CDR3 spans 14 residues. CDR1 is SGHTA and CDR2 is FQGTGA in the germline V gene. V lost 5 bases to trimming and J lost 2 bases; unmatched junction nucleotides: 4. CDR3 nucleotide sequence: TGTGCCAGCAGCGCGGGACTACCCACAGATACGCAGTATTTT. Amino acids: CASSAGLPTDTQYF.

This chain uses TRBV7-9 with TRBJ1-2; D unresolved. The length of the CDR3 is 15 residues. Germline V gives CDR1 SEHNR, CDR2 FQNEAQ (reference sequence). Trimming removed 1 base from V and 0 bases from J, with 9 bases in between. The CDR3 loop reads CASSLVTQANYGYTF. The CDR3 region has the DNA TGTGCCAGCAGCTTAGTAACTCAAGCTAACTATGGCTACACCTTC.

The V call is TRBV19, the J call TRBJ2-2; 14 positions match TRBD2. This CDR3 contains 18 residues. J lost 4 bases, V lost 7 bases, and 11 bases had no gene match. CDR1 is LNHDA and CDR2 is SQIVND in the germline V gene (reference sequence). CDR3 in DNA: TGTGCCAGTACCATTGGGACTAGCGGGAGTACGCTCACCGGGGAGCTGTTTTTT. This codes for CASTIGTSGSTLTGELFF.

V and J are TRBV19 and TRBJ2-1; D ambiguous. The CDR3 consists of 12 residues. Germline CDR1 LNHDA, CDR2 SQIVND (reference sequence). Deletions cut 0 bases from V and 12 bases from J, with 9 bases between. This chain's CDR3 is CASSIDAGRQFF. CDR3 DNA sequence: TGTGCCAGTAGTATAGACGCAGGCCGGCAGTTCTTC.

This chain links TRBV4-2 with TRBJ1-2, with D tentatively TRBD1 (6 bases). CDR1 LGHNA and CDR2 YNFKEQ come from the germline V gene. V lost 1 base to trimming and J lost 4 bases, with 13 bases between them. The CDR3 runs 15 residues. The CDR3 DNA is TGTGCCAGCAGCCAAGGGCTGGGGGCTGGCTATGGCTACACCTTC. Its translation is CASSQGLGAGYGYTF.

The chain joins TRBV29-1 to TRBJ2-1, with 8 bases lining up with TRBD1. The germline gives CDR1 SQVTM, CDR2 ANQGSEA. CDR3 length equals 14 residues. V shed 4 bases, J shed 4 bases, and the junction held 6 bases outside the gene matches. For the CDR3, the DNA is TGCAGCGTTGGCGCGGACAGGGTTTACAATGAGCAGTTCTTC. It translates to CSVGADRVYNEQFF.